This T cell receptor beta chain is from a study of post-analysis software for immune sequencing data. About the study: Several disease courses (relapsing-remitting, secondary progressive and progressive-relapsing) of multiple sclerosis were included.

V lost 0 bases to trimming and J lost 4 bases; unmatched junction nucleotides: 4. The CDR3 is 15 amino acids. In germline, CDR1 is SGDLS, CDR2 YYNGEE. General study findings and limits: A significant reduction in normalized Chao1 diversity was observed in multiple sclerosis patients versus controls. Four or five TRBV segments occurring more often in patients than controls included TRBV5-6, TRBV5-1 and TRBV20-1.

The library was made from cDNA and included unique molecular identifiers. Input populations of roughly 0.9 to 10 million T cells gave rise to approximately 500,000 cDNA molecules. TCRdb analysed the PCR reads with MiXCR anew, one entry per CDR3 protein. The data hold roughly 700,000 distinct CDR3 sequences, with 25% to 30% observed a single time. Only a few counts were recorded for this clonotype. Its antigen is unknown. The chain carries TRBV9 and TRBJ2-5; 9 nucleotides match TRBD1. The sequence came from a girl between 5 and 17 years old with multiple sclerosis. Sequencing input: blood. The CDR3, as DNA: TGTGCCAGCAGCGTAGCTGGGACAGGGCGAGAGACCCAGTACTTC. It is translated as CASSVAGTGRETQYF.